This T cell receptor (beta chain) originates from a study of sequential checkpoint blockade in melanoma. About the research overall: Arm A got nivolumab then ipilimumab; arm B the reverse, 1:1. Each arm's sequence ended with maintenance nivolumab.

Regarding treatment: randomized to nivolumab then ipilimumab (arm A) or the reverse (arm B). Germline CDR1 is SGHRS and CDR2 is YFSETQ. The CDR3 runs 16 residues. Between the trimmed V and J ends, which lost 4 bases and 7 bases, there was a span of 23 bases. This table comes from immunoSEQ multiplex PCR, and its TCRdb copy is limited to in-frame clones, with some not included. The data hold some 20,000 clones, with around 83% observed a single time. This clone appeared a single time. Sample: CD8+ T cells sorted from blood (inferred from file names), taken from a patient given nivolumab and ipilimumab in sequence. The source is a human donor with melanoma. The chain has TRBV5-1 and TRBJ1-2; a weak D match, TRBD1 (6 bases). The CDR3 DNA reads TGCGCCAGCAGCCCTAAGGGGGGGGGAGCTGGTAGTGGCTACACCTTC. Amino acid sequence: CASSPKGGGAGSGYTF.